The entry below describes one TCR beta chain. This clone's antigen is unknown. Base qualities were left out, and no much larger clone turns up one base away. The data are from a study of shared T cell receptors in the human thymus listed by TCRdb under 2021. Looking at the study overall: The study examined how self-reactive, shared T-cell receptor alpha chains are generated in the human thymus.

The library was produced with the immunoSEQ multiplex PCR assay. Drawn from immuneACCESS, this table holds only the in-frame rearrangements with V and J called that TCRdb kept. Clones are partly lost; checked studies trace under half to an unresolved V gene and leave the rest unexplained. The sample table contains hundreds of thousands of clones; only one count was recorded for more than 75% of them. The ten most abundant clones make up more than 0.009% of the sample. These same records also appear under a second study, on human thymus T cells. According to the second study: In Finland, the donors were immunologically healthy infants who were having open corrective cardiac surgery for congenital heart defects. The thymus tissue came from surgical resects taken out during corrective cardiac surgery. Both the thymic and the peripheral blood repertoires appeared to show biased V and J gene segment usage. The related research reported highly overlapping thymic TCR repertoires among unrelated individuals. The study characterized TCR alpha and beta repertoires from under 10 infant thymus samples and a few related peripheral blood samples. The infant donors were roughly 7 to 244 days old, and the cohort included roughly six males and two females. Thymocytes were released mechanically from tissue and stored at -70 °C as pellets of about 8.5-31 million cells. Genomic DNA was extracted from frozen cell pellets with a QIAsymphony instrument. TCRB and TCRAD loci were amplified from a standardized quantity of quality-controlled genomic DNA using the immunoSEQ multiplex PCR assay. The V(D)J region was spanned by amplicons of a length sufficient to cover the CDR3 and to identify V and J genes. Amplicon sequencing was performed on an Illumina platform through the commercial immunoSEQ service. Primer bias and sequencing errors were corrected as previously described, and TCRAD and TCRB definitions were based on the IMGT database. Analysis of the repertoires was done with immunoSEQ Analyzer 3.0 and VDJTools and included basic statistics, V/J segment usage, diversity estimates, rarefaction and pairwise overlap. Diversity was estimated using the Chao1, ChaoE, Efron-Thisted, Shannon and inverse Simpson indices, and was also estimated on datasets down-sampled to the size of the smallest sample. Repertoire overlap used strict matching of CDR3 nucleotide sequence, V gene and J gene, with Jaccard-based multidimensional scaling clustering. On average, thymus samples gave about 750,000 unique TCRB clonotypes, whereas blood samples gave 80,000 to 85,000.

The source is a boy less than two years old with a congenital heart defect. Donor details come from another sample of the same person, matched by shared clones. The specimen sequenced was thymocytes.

The DNA is TGTGCCAGCAGCTACCGGGACAGAACCTACGAGCAGTACTTC. The resulting protein is CASSYRDRTYEQYF. This sequence uses TRBV7-2 and TRBJ2-7, with 7 central nucleotides matching TRBD1. The CDR3 sequence holds 14 residues, the cysteine and phenylalanine included. Only the CDR3 region is kept as DNA, spanning 42 bases read in frame from base 1. V is cut back by 4 bases and J by 2 bases, with 5 bases in the junction unmatched. For CDR1 and CDR2, the germline V gene lists SGHTA and FQGNSA. The reference TRBV7-2 and TRBJ2-7 proteins fill in what lies around the CDR3, so the full variable domain reads GAGVSQSPSNKVTEKGKDVELRCDPISGHTALYWYRQSLGQGLEFLIYFQGNSAPDKSGLPSDRFSAERTGGSVSTLTIQRTQQEDSAVYLCASSYRDRTYEQYFGPGTRLTVT.